Given below is one T cell receptor (beta chain) in context. Antigen unknown. Premalignant or tumor cells were enriched by macro-dissection after pathologic assessment. CDR1 is GTSNPN, CDR2 SVGIG, per germline (reference sequence). CDR3 size: 15 residues. V was clipped by 2 bases and J by 6 bases; unmatched bases: 10. Method: immunoSEQ multiplex PCR; TCRdb's copy keeps in-frame clones and lacks some. The sample holds 9,500 to 10,000 clones, around 90% seen once. This specimen comes from a study of immune evolution from preneoplasia to lung adenocarcinoma. Study information: HLA loss of heterozygosity: roughly 6.4% AIS, roughly 15% MIA, roughly 35% ADC, none AAH.

General study findings and limits: Top clone share appeared to fall from AAH through AIS, MIA, adenocarcinoma.

Sequencing input: FFPE invasive lung adenocarcinoma tissue. The chain links TRBV30 to TRBJ1-2; 9 bases line up with TRBD1. The receptor comes from a person aged 65-85 years with invasive lung adenocarcinoma. Some clones in this sample may be carry-over from other donors' samples. CDR3 DNA sequence: TGTGCCTGGAGTCCCACCGGGACAGGGACCAATGGCTACACCTTC. Its protein is CAWSPTGTGTNGYTF.